The present TCR beta chain was sequenced within a study of early T cells in non-severe SARS-CoV-2 infection. Study background: Unpaired chains resulted from sequencing bulk RNA of unsorted whole blood. Study-wide results and limits: Using VDJdb, the matching emphasized anti-spike CD8 responses while missing private and CD4 specificities.

The TCR library protocol was used to attach unique molecular identifiers. These identifiers were attached to individual cDNA molecules. TCRdb ran MiXCR on the 5' RACE reads and lists one entry per CDR3 protein. The sample has roughly 90,000 distinct CDR3 sequences; about 15% are singletons. About this clonotype itself: Its antigen is unknown.

Sequenced sample: whole blood. This clonotype was sampled from an adult who was a healthcare worker with PCR-confirmed SARS-CoV-2 infection or an uninfected control (not recorded which).

For the CDR3, the DNA is TGTGCCACCAGCAGAGATAAGTCCACGAACACTGAAGCTTTCTTT. Protein sequence: CATSRDKSTNTEAFF. The chain combines TRBV15 with TRBJ1-1, with no clear D. Germline values: CDR1 LNHNV, CDR2 YYDKDF (reference sequence). The CDR3 is 15 residues long. Trimming removed 0 bases from V and 1 base from J, with 9 bases in between.